Presented here are 20 T cell receptor beta chains from one specimen sequenced in a study of blood T cells in healthy people across ages. Primers used in a second PCR of roughly 7 to 12 cycles were a sample-barcoded 5' primer and a J-beta primer mix. TCRdb recomputed calls from the 5' RACE reads with MiXCR, one row per CDR3 protein. The table shows around 1.5 million distinct CDR3 sequences, with 59% occurring only once. Sequencing was carried out using blood. These receptors were taken from a young man in good health.

This chain uses TRBV9 with TRBJ2-5, with TRBD1 identical over 11 bases. The CDR3 totals 15 residues. Germline V gene data show CDR1 as SGDLS and CDR2 as YYNGEE. After removal of 2 bases from V and 5 bases from J, the junction contained 5 bases not matched to a gene. CDR3 residues: CASSVGQGASETQYF. The CDR3 bases are TGTGCCAGCAGCGTCGGACAGGGGGCATCGGAGACCCAGTACTTC.

This clonotype has ten or more counts. The genes are TRBV29-1 and TRBJ2-7, with 10 bases lining up with TRBD1. V lost 3 bases and J lost 4; bases outside the gene matches: 3. The length of the CDR3 is 13 residues. Germline lookup yields CDR1 SQVTM and CDR2 ANQGSEA. The CDR3 DNA sequence: TGCAGCGTTGAGGGGACAGGGGCTTACGAGCAGTACTTC. Protein: CSVEGTGAYEQYF.

This chain links TRBV12-3 or TRBV12-4 with TRBJ2-7, with D perhaps assigned TRBD1 or TRBD2 (5 bases each). CDR3 length: 15 amino acids. V was clipped by 6 bases and J by 3 bases, with 18 bases between them. The CDR3 here is CASRPTEGPIYEQYF. DNA of the CDR3: TGTGCCAGCAGACCGACAGAGGGGCCCATCTACGAGCAGTACTTC.

This chain links TRBV6-5 with TRBJ2-1; the D is unclear. The CDR3 is made up of 13 amino acids. Trimming removed 0 bases from V and 8 bases from J, with 8 bases in between. Germline lookup yields CDR1 MNHEY and CDR2 SVGAGI. CDR3 loop: CASSYSGSDEQFF. In nucleotides, the CDR3 is TGTGCCAGCAGTTACTCGGGCTCCGATGAGCAGTTCTTC.

The V gene is TRBV4-1, the J gene TRBJ2-4; 9 positions agree with TRBD2. With the DNA end fitting TRBJ2-7 better, the J assignment may be wrong. The V gene's germline CDR1 is MGHRA and CDR2 YSYEKL. The CDR3 runs 16 residues. The CDR3 DNA reads as TGCGCCAGCAGCCAAGAGTGGGGGACTAGCCCCGACGAGCAGTACTTC. It encodes CASSQEWGTSPDEQYF.

The V and J genes are TRBV2 and TRBJ2-3; perhaps TRBD2 as D (5 bases). CDR1 and CDR2 (germline): SNHLY, FYNNEI. Trimming pared 7 bases from V and 4 bases from J, leaving 15 bases between. This CDR3 is 14 amino acids long. DNA of the CDR3: TGTGCCAGCAAACAGAGTGCTAGCTCAGATACGCAGTATTTT. It encodes CASKQSASSDTQYF.

The J gene is TRBJ2-5, the V gene TRBV6-6; unclear D gene. Between the trimmed V and J ends, which lost 2 bases and 5 bases, there was a span of 9 bases. Looked up from germline, CDR1 is MNHNY and CDR2 is SVGAGI (reference sequence). The CDR3 length is 13 residues. CDR3 protein: CASSYVPEETQYF. CDR3 sequence (DNA): TGTGCCAGCAGTTACGTCCCCGAGGAGACCCAGTACTTC.

The J gene is TRBJ2-3, the V gene TRBV7-6; the match to TRBD1 covers 7 bases. Germline V gives CDR1 SGHVS, CDR2 FNYEAQ. V gave up 7 bases and J gave up 1 base; unmatched junction bases: 11. This CDR3 region has 16 residues. The CDR3 bases are TGTGCCAGCACCATAGGGTCAGGGGGTGGCACAGATACGCAGTATTTT. Translated, it gives CASTIGSGGGTDTQYF.

The chain recombines TRBV20-1 with TRBJ2-3; 11 positions agree with TRBD2. J lost 2 bases, V lost 7 bases, and 11 bases had no gene match. The CDR3 is 16 residues long. In germline, CDR1 is DFQATT, CDR2 SNEGSKA (reference sequence). For the CDR3, the DNA is TGCAGTGGACTAGCGGGACTCTCTACCCCCACAGATACGCAGTATTTT. Translated: CSGLAGLSTPTDTQYF.

This clonotype was counted a single time. The V call is TRBV6-5, the J call TRBJ2-7; D is uncertain. TRBJ2-5 matches the DNA end more closely, so the J call is doubtful. There are 14 residues in the CDR3. Germline lookup yields CDR1 MNHEY and CDR2 SVGAGI. The CDR3 coding sequence is TGTGCCAGCAGTTACCTAAGTAGGTCGGAGACCCAGTACTTC. It yields the protein CASSYLSRSETQYF.

The DNA for the CDR3 is TGTGCCAGCAGTGGTCCAGGGTCCGGGGAGCTGTTTTTT. Its translation: CASSGPGSGELFF. This chain links TRBV6-2 or TRBV6-3 with TRBJ2-2, with TRBD1 as a possible D gene (5 bases). CDR1 and CDR2 (germline): MNHEY, SVGEGT. CDR3 size: 13 residues. V was trimmed by 5 bases and J by 6 bases, leaving 10 bases between them.

The CDR3 bases are TGTGCCAGCAGTTTGCCCGGTTATAGCAATCAGCCCCAGCATTTT. Its translation: CASSLPGYSNQPQHF. V is TRBV28 and J is TRBJ1-5; D not resolved. V was clipped by 3 bases and J by 0 bases, with 9 bases between them. The CDR3 loop spans 15 amino acids. The germline gives CDR1 MDHEN, CDR2 SYDVKM.

V and J are TRBV10-2 and TRBJ2-3; D not certain. Trimming stripped 4 bases from V and 4 bases from J, with 12 bases between. The CDR3 length is 14 residues. Germline CDR1 reads WSHSY; CDR2 reads SAAADI. The CDR3 region has the DNA TGCGCCAGCAGTGCGTCGAGTCTCTCAGATACGCAGTATTTT. This gives the protein CASSASSLSDTQYF.

J is TRBJ1-4 and V is TRBV6-2 or TRBV6-3; a possible D gene is TRBD1 (5 bases). This CDR3 region has 14 residues. The V and J ends lost 4 bases and 5 bases respectively, with 11 bases between them. CDR1 is MNHEY and CDR2 is SVGEGT in the germline V gene. The CDR3 region has the DNA TGTGCCAGCAGTTCCGATTGGGGGAATGAAAAACTGTTTTTT. Amino acids: CASSSDWGNEKLFF.

This clonotype was observed many times. The J gene is TRBJ2-7, the V gene TRBV20-1; tentative D call: TRBD2 (6 bases). With 0 bases removed from V and 7 bases from J, the gap between germline ends came to 16 bases. CDR1 is DFQATT, CDR2 SNEGSKA, per germline (reference sequence). The CDR3 is 14 amino acids. The CDR3 DNA is TGCAGTGCTAGAGATCCGGGGGATACGGGGGAGCAGTACTTC. This encodes CSARDPGDTGEQYF.

The rearrangement links TRBV12-3 or TRBV12-4 to TRBJ1-2; D gene uncertain. The ends were cut back, 2 bases at V and 6 bases at J, with 10 bases in the middle. This CDR3 contains 13 residues. As DNA, the CDR3 is TGTGCCAGCAGTTTATCGGAAAGGAATGGCTACACCTTC. Its translation: CASSLSERNGYTF.

The V call is TRBV4-1, the J call TRBJ2-1, with 7 bases fitting TRBD2. V lost 1 base to trimming and J lost 10 bases; unmatched junction nucleotides: 7. Germline loops: CDR1 MGHRA, CDR2 YSYEKL. CDR3 size: 14 residues. The CDR3 sequence is CASSQVGTGGEQFF. CDR3 DNA sequence: TGCGCCAGCAGCCAAGTAGGGACGGGGGGAGAGCAGTTCTTC.

This clonotype was seen repeatedly, ten times or more. This rearrangement joins TRBV27 to TRBJ2-5; D may match TRBD1 or TRBD2 (5 bases each). Germline loops: CDR1 MNHEY, CDR2 SMNVEV (reference sequence). The CDR3 covers 15 residues. The V end was cut by 3 bases, the J end by 0 bases, with 11 bases between. CDR3 nucleotide sequence: TGTGCCAGCAGTTTTCTGGGGGAGTACCAAGAGACCCAGTACTTC. It translates to CASSFLGEYQETQYF.

This clonotype was seen a handful of times. The rearrangement uses TRBV10-3 and TRBJ2-3; D possibly corresponds to TRBD2 (6 bases). Germline assignment: CDR1 ENHRY and CDR2 SYGVKD. CDR3 length: 14 amino acids. Trimming cost V 10 bases and J 4 bases, with 18 bases left between them. The CDR3 loop is CASGTPDFPDTQYF. The CDR3 coding sequence is TGTGCCAGCGGGACCCCTGATTTCCCAGATACGCAGTATTTT.

CDR3 DNA sequence: TGCAGCGTTGACTTCGTCTACAATGAGCAGTTCTTC. Protein product: CSVDFVYNEQFF. This chain joins TRBV29-1 and TRBJ2-1; unclear D gene. The CDR3 totals 12 residues. Germline V gene lookup returns CDR1 SQVTM and CDR2 ANQGSEA. V was cut by 3 bases and J by 3 bases, with 6 bases left in between.